This is a list of T cell receptor beta chains from one sample in a study of T cells in Graves' hyperthyroidism and ophthalmopathy. In TCRdb, the multiplex PCR reads were re-called with MiXCR into one record per CDR3 protein. The sample shows approximately 200,000 distinct CDR3 sequences, around 17% of them seen only once. Sequences were obtained from blood. All receptors come from a man aged 35 to 55 with Graves' hyperthyroidism. The CDR3 runs from the conserved cysteine through the conserved F or W. D genes are given only for firm matches.

d_call v_call cdr3_aa
TRBD1 TRBV7-2 CASSPRGQNTEAFF
TRBD1 TRBV5-6 CASSSTGTVYEQYF
TRBD1 TRBV29-1 CSVGTGVNEKLFF
TRBD2 TRBV5-1 CASSSTLGSGGLKETQYF
- TRBV5-1 CASSLVGGVRYEQYF
TRBD2 TRBV20-1 CSARELAGGMRETQYF
- TRBV7-8 CPSARGRSRNQPQHF
TRBD1 TRBV28 CASSPTTGINTF
TRBD1 TRBV20-1 CSARPSEEQGGGQPQHF
- TRBV4-3 CASSQVVGFIYEQYF
TRBD1 TRBV24-1 CATSDLRGRTDTQYF
- TRBV11-3 CASSWQSSYNEQFF
- TRBV28 CATLLGGVNTEAFF
TRBD2 TRBV5-1 CASSPGGSGVGNEQFF
- TRBV7-6 CASSPGGAPALYGYTF
- TRBV28 CASGYSYGYTF
- TRBV10-3 CAISESAGRTAQYF
- TRBV7-6 CASSLEIWGRETQYF
TRBD1 TRBV6-1 CASSPGGAPLEQYF
- TRBV2 CACSKMEGETQYF
TRBD1 TRBV5-1 CASSLVRDRVRDEQFF
TRBD1 TRBV20-1 CSATRQGGYGYTF
- TRBV7-2 CASSRTRVAETQYF
- TRBV2 CASSEFPQRSYEQYF
TRBD2 TRBV15 CATSRHGSGTNEQFF
TRBD1 TRBV18 CASSPRAGTGSYEQYF
TRBD1 TRBV15 CATSRGGTGAYEQYF
- TRBV7-9 CASSGQGAEATNEKLFF
- TRBV4-1 CASSQGHGTANTEAFF
- TRBV2 CASTRGEQYF
- TRBV7-2 CASSPQRVEAFF
- TRBV6-1 CASSTETPDTQYF
- TRBV5-5 CASSSFNSYNEQFF
TRBD2 TRBV7-2 CASSLGGFSTDTQYF
- TRBV6-1 CASTGGLETQYF
TRBD2 TRBV9 CASSERLAGGQDTQYF
TRBD1 TRBV30 CAWSVQGFYNSPLHF
- TRBV6-2/TRBV6-3 CASSDGFGQPQHF
TRBD2 TRBV28 CASIQTSGLGEQFF
- TRBV28 CASSPPNYGYTF
TRBD1 TRBV9 CASSVEGAGTDTQYF
TRBD1 TRBV28 CASSSDRRREQYF